This T cell receptor beta chain was sequenced in a study of blood T cell repertoires in COVID-19. Study-wide context: PBMCs, B-cell-depleted T cells, or T cells were the source of the cDNA or gDNA that made up the material.

The method was immunoSEQ multiplex PCR; TCRdb's version includes in-frame clones alone and lacks a portion of them. The data contain about 150,000 clones, about 89% of them seen just once; the ten biggest clones take up around 3%. The germline V gene encodes CDR1 LNHDA and CDR2 SQIVND (reference sequence). V lost 4 bases to trimming and J lost 3 bases; unmatched junction nucleotides: 1. The CDR3 has 13 residues. The chain is built from TRBV19 and TRBJ2-7; TRBD1 aligns across 9 bases. The receptor comes from a man in his fifties or sixties with active or convalescent COVID-19. The sample consisted of peripheral blood. The CDR3 nucleotides are TGTGCCAGTAGTACGGACAGGGGCTACGAGCAGTACTTC. Its translation: CASSTDRGYEQYF.